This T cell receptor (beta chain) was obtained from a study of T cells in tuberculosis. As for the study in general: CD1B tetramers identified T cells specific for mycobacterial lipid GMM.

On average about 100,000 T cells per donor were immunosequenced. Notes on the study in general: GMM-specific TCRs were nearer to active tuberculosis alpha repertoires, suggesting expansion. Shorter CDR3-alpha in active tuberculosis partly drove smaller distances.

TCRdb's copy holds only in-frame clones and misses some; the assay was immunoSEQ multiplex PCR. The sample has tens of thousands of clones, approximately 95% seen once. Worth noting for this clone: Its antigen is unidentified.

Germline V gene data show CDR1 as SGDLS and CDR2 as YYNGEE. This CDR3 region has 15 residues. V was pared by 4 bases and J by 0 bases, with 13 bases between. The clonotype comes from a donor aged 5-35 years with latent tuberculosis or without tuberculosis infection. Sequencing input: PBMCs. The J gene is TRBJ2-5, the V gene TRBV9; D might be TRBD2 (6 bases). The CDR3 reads CASSPTGRNQETQYF. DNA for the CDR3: TGTGCCAGCAGCCCGACGGGGAGGAACCAAGAGACCCAGTACTTC.